The entry that follows covers one T cell receptor beta chain sequence. The target antigen is unknown. This CDR3 contains 13 residues. Trimming pared 1 base from V and 3 bases from J, leaving 7 bases between. Germline CDR1 is LNHNV and CDR2 is YYDKDF (reference sequence). This sample is drawn from a study of Graves' ophthalmopathy and Graves' hyperthyroidism. The study, taken as a whole, reports: Most clonotypes expanded in thyroid above 0.001 frequency were present in blood too. With 70.59% sensitivity and roughly 76% specificity, the model predicted ophthalmopathy progression. Ophthalmopathy versus stable hyperthyroidism: 13-signature model gave around 85% sensitivity, less than 82% specificity.

Amplification of the TCR beta CDR3 regions used RNA transcripts (as template). After a first-round RT-PCR with HTBI primers, a second-round multiplex PCR was run. TCRdb independently ran MiXCR on the multiplex PCR reads; one entry per CDR3 protein. Among roughly 220,000 distinct CDR3 sequences listed, around 50% were seen once. PBMCs had their origin in fresh peripheral blood (around 10 ml). Sequencing was done on a sample of peripheral blood. The rearrangement joins TRBV15 to TRBJ2-7; no clear D. The sequence derives from an adult man with Graves' ophthalmopathy. CDR3 bases: TGTGCCACCAGCAGAGGGGAAATCTACGAGCAGTACTTC. This codes for CATSRGEIYEQYF. Filled out from reference TRBV15 and TRBJ2-7, the complete variable domain reads DAMVIQNPRYQVTQFGKPVTLSCSQTLNHNVMYWYQQKSSQAPKLLFHYYDKDFNNEADTPDNFQSRRPNTSFCFLDIRSPGLGDTAMYLCATSRGEIYEQYFGPGTRLTVT.